This entry describes one TCR beta chain. The CDR3 contains 12 residues. Trimming stripped 2 bases from V and 6 bases from J, with 7 bases between. The data stem from a study of blood T cell repertoires in COVID-19. In the study overall: The samples span acute and convalescent COVID-19 from the United States, Italy and Spain. Sample material is recorded as cDNA or gDNA derived from T cells, B-cell-depleted T cells, or PBMCs.

Authors' methods: Counts of nucleated cells, estimated from reference gene primer amplification, were obtained. The table came from immunoSEQ multiplex PCR; TCRdb's copy has only in-frame clones and leaves some out. V and J calls and clone size are as listed in that table; D and trimming were resolved from the DNA. Of 150,000 to 200,000 clones in the sample, roughly 87% were seen once. The material sequenced was peripheral blood. V is TRBV12-3 or TRBV12-4 and J is TRBJ1-2; D is undetermined. The TCR was taken from an older woman who had recovered from COVID-19. CDR3 residues: CASSLSLHGYTF. Written as DNA, the CDR3 is TGTGCCAGCAGTTTAAGCCTTCATGGCTACACCTTC.